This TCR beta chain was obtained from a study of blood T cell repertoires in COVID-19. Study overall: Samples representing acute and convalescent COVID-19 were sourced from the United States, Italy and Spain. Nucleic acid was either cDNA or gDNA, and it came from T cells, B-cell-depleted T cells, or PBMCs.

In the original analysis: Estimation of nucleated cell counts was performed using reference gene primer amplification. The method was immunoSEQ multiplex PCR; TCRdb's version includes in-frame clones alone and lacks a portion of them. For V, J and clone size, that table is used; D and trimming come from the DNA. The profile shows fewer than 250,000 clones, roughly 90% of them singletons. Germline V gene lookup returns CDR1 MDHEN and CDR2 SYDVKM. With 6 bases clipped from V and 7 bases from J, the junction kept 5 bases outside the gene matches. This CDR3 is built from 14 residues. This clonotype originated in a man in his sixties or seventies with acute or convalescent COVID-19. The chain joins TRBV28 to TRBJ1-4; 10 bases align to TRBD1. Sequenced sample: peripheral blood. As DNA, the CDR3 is TGTGCCAGCAGACCGACAGGGGGCACTGAAAAACTGTTTTTT. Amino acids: CASRPTGGTEKLFF. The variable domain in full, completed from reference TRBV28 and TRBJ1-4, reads DVKVTQSSRYLVKRTGEKVFLECVQDMDHENMFWYRQDPGLGLRLIYFSYDVKMKEKGDIPEGYSVSREKKERFSLILESASTNQTSMYLCASRPTGGTEKLFFGSGTQLSVL.